The 15 T cell receptor beta chains below all came from one sample that was sequenced in a study of Tregs in tolerant kidney transplant recipients (dated 2019 in TCRdb). The library was prepared using the immunoSEQ multiplex PCR assay. In its TCRdb copy, this immuneACCESS table keeps in-frame sequences only and misses some clones. Where compared with another copy, unresolved V genes explain less than half of these, and the others have no known cause. The sample table contains 75,000 to 100,000 clones; only one count was recorded for approximately 92% of them. Roughly 4.7% of the sample is taken by the ten largest. The sequencing sample was made of CD8+ T cells from blood. These TCRs come from a human donor in good health.

The chain has TRBV19 and TRBJ2-2, with a weak D call TRBD2 (6 bases). In germline, CDR1 is LNHDA, CDR2 SQIVND (reference sequence). Trimming took off 6 bases at V and 4 bases at J, with 15 bases between the two ends. The CDR3 length is 15 residues. This CDR3 reads CASRVMAGTTGELFF. For the CDR3, the DNA is TGTGCCAGTAGGGTGATGGCGGGAACCACCGGGGAGCTGTTTTTT.

In this sample, this clone turned up once. The chain links TRBV11-2 to TRBJ1-2; perhaps TRBD1 as D (6 bases). V lost 5 bases and J lost 1, with 11 bases in between. Per the germline V gene, CDR1 is SGHAT and CDR2 is FQNNGV. CDR3 size: 14 residues. CDR3 in amino acids: CASSHRVGNYGYTF. For the CDR3, the DNA is TGTGCCAGCAGCCACAGGGTGGGTAACTATGGCTACACCTTC.

The rearrangement links TRBV4-1 to TRBJ1-3; D gene uncertain. V was cut by 0 bases and J by 4 bases, with 7 bases left in between. Germline loops: CDR1 MGHRA, CDR2 YSYEKL. This CDR3 contains 14 residues. The CDR3 DNA is TGCGCCAGCAGCCAAGATCGGAAGGGAAACACCATATATTTT. Protein: CASSQDRKGNTIYF.

The rearrangement uses TRBV27 and TRBJ2-2, with 13 bases lining up with TRBD2. Looked up from germline, CDR1 is MNHEY and CDR2 is SMNVEV (reference sequence). This CDR3 spans 20 amino acids. The ends lost 2 bases at V and 0 bases at J; junction bases unmatched: 9. The CDR3 loop is CASSLRTSGSLGPNTGELFF. In DNA, the CDR3 is TGTGCCAGCAGTTTACGGACTAGCGGGAGTTTGGGCCCGAACACCGGGGAGCTGTTTTTT.

The chain has TRBV4-2 and TRBJ2-7, with D perhaps TRBD1 (6 bases). This CDR3 has 15 amino acids. CDR1 is LGHNA and CDR2 is YNFKEQ in the germline V gene. Trimming cost V 3 bases and J 2 bases, with 14 bases left between them. CDR3 DNA sequence: TGTGCCAGCAGCCAGGATCCAGGGACAACCTACGAGCAGTACTTC. Encoded protein: CASSQDPGTTYEQYF.

A single count supports this clone. The sample holds other DNA sequences that translate to the same CDR3. This chain uses TRBV9 with TRBJ1-1; tentatively, D is TRBD1 (6 bases). From germline, CDR1 is SGDLS and CDR2 YYNGEE. The CDR3 consists of 15 residues. Between the trimmed V and J ends, which lost 0 bases and 3 bases, there was a span of 12 bases. CDR3 sequence reads: CASSVGGGADTEAFF. For the CDR3, the DNA is TGTGCCAGCAGCGTAGGCGGGGGGGCCGACACTGAAGCTTTCTTT.

The chain has TRBV5-1 and TRBJ2-7, with D perhaps matching TRBD1 (6 bases). This CDR3 region has 15 residues. Germline CDR1 reads SGHRS; CDR2 reads YFSETQ. The germline V and J ends were trimmed by 0 bases and 4 bases, with 14 bases remaining between them. This CDR3 reads CASSLASGTLYEQYF. The CDR3, as DNA: TGCGCCAGCAGCTTGGCCTCTGGGACACTGTACGAGCAGTACTTC.

V usage is TRBV5-5 and J usage is TRBJ2-7; 7 nucleotides line up with TRBD1. With 4 bases clipped from V and 2 bases from J, the junction kept 9 bases outside the gene matches. In germline, CDR1 is SGHKS, CDR2 YYEKEE (reference sequence). The CDR3 extends over 15 amino acids. In nucleotides, the CDR3 is TGTGCCAGCAGCCCCAATCGACAGGGCCCCTACGAGCAGTACTTC. Encoded protein: CASSPNRQGPYEQYF.

V usage is TRBV19 and J usage is TRBJ2-3; perhaps TRBD2 as D (5 bases). Trimming left V 7 bases short and J 7 bases short, with 24 bases between. CDR1 is LNHDA, CDR2 SQIVND, per germline (reference sequence). CDR3 size: 16 residues. The CDR3 is CASISLVAPEANTQYF. In DNA, the CDR3 is TGTGCCAGTATCTCACTGGTGGCGCCGGAGGCCAATACGCAGTATTTT. Using reference TRBV19 and TRBJ2-3 for the parts outside the CDR3, the full variable domain is DGGITQSPKYLFRKEGQNVTLSCEQNLNHDAMYWYRQDPGQGLRLIYYSQIVNDFQKGDIAEGYSVSREKKESFPLTVTSAQKNPTAFYLCASISLVAPEANTQYFGPGTRLTVL.

CDR3 sequence (DNA): TGTGCTAGTGGAGACTCACAGGGTCCTACCTACGAGCAGTACTTC. It is translated as CASGDSQGPTYEQYF. V gene TRBV12-5 combines with J gene TRBJ2-7, with a possible D match to TRBD1 (6 bases). The CDR3 is made up of 15 amino acids. Germline CDR1 and CDR2: LGHNT and FRNRAP. V lost 6 bases, J lost 2 bases, and 17 bases lay in between.

The chain links TRBV13 to TRBJ2-5, with 9 nucleotides matching TRBD1. Germline values: CDR1 PRHDT, CDR2 FYEKMQ (reference sequence). Trimming at V came to 2 bases and at J to 5 bases, leaving 9 bases not matched to a gene. This CDR3 region has 16 residues. This CDR3 reads CASSLRTGEAWETQYF. For the CDR3, the DNA is TGTGCCAGCAGCTTAAGGACAGGGGAGGCATGGGAGACCCAGTACTTC. Full variable domain (remainder filled in from reference TRBV13 and TRBJ2-5): AAGVIQSPRHLIKEKRETATLKCYPIPRHDTVYWYQQGPGQDPQFLISFYEKMQSDKGSIPDRFSAQQFSDYHSELNMSSLELGDSALYFCASSLRTGEAWETQYFGPGTRLLVL.

J is TRBJ2-7 and V is TRBV21-1; the DNA was not compared with TRBD2, the D call given in the table. TRBV21-1 constitutes a pseudogene. The CDR3 runs 16 residues. In nucleotides, the CDR3 is TGTGCCAGCAGCGAAAAGGGTCTAGCGGGGCCCTACGAGCAGTACTTC. Translating it yields CASSEKGLAGPYEQYF.

The rearrangement links TRBV27 to TRBJ2-3; D remains unclear. In germline, CDR1 is MNHEY, CDR2 SMNVEV (reference sequence). V lost 5 bases, J lost 6 bases, and 12 bases lay in between. The CDR3 is made up of 13 amino acids. CDR3 DNA: TGTGCCAGCAGTGCCCCAGATGGGGATACGCAGTATTTT. It encodes CASSAPDGDTQYF.

The V gene is TRBV5-4, the J gene TRBJ2-1; 7 nucleotides line up with TRBD2. CDR3 length: 14 amino acids. Germline V CDR1 and CDR2: SGHNT, YYREEE (reference sequence). The J segment lost 8 bases and the V segment lost 1 base, leaving 6 bases of the junction unmatched. CDR3: CASSLRGSTDEQFF. The CDR3 DNA follows: TGTGCCAGCAGCTTGCGCGGGAGCACCGATGAGCAGTTCTTC.

This clone came up a few times. J is TRBJ1-4 and V is TRBV19; D unresolved. V lost 9 bases and J 0 bases, leaving 14 bases between the germline ends. Germline CDR1 reads LNHDA; CDR2 reads SQIVND (reference sequence). This CDR3 is built from 15 residues. CDR3 bases: TGTGCCAGCGCTGCGGGAATATCAACTAATGAAAAACTGTTTTTT. This sequence encodes CASAAGISTNEKLFF.